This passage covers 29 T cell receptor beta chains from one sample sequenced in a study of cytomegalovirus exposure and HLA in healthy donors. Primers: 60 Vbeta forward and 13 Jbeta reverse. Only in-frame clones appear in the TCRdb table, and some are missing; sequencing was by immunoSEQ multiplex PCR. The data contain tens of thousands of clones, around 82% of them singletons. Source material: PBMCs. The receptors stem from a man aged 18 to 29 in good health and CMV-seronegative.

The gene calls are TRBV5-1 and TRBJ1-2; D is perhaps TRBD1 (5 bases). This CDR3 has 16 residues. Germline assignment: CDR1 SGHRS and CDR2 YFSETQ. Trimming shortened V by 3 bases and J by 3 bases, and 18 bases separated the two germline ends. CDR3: CASSSPGGGIDYGYTF. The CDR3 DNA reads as TGCGCCAGCAGCTCCCCTGGGGGAGGAATAGACTATGGCTACACCTTC.

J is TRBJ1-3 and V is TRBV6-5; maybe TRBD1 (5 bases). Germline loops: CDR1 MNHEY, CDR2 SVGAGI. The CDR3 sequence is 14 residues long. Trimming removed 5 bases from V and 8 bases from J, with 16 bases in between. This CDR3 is CASSPGTERHTIYF. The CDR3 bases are TGTGCCAGCAGTCCCGGGACTGAACGACACACCATATATTTT.

The CDR3 DNA sequence: TGTGCCAGCAGTTACTCGACAGGGGGTTTTTCCTACGAGCAGTACTTC. Amino acids: CASSYSTGGFSYEQYF. The chain carries TRBV6-5 and TRBJ2-7; 9 bases are a match to TRBD1. Trimming at V came to 0 bases and at J to 1 base, leaving 4 bases not matched to a gene. The CDR3 runs 16 residues. Per germline, CDR1 MNHEY and CDR2 SVGAGI.

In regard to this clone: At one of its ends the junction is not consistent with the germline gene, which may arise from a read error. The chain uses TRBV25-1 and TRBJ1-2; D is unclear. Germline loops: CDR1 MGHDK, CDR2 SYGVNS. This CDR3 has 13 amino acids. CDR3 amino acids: CASNRDGNYGYSF. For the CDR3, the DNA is TGTGCCAGCAATCGAGACGGAAACTATGGCTACTCCTTC.

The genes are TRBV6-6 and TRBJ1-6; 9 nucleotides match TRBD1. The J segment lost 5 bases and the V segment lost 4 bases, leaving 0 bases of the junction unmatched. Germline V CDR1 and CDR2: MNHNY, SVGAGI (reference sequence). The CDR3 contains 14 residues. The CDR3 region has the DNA TGTGCCAGCAGTTGGACAGGGGATAATTCACCCCTCCACTTT. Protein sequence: CASSWTGDNSPLHF.

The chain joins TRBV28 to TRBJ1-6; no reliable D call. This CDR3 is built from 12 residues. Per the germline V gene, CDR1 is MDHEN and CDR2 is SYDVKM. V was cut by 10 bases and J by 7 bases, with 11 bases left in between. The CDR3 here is CATRVGNSPLHF. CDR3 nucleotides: TGTGCCACCCGGGTCGGGAATTCACCCCTCCACTTT.

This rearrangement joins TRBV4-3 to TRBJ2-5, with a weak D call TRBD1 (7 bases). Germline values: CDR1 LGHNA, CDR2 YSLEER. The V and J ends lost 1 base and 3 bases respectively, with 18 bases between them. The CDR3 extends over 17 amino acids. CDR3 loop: CASSQVFRGTVEETQYF. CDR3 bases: TGCGCCAGCAGCCAAGTTTTCCGGGGGACAGTGGAAGAGACCCAGTACTTC.

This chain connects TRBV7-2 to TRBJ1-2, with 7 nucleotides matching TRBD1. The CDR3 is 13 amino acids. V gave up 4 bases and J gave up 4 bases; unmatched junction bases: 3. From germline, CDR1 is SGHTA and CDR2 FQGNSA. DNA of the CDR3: TGTGCCAGCAGCTCGGGGACAGCCTATGGCTACACCTTC. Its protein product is CASSSGTAYGYTF. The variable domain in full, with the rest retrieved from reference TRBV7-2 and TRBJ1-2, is GAGVSQSPSNKVTEKGKDVELRCDPISGHTALYWYRQSLGQGLEFLIYFQGNSAPDKSGLPSDRFSAERTGGSVSTLTIQRTQQEDSAVYLCASSSGTAYGYTFGSGTRLTVV.

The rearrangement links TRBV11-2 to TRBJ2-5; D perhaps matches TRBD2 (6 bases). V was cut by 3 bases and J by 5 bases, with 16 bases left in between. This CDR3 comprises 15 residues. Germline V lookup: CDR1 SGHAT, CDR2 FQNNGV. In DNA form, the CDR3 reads TGTGCCAGCAGCTTGATTGGAGGGCGATGGGAGACCCAGTACTTC. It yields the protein CASSLIGGRWETQYF.

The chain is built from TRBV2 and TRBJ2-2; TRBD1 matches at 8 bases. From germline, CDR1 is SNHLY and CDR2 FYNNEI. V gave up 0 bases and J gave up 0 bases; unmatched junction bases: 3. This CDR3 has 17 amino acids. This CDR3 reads CASSEARTGTNTGELFF. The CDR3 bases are TGTGCCAGCAGTGAAGCGCGGACAGGGACGAACACCGGGGAGCTGTTTTTT. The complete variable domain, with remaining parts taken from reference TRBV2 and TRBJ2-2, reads EPEVTQTPSHQVTQMGQEVILRCVPISNHLYFYWYRQILGQKVEFLVSFYNNEISEKSEIFDDQFSVERPDGSNFTLKIRSTKLEDSAMYFCASSEARTGTNTGELFFGEGSRLTVL.

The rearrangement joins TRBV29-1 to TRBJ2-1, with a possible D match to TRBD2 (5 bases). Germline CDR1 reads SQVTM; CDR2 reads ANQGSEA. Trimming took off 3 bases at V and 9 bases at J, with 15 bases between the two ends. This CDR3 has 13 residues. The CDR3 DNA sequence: TGCAGCGTTGATGGGGTTGAGAGGGCTGAGCAGTTCTTC. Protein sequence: CSVDGVERAEQFF.

The CDR3 region is CASSPKPLGLSYEQYF. Written as DNA, the CDR3 is TGTGCCAGCAGCCCAAAACCTCTCGGACTCTCCTACGAGCAGTACTTC. V and J are TRBV28 and TRBJ2-7, with a possible D match to TRBD2 (5 bases). Per the germline V gene, CDR1 is MDHEN and CDR2 is SYDVKM. V lost 6 bases, J lost 0 bases, and 18 bases lay in between. CDR3 length: 16 amino acids.

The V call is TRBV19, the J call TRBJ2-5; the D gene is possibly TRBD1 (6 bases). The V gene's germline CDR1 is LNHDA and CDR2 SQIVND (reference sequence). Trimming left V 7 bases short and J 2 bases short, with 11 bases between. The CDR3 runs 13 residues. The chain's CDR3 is CASTPQGQETQYF. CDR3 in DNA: TGTGCCAGTACCCCACAGGGTCAAGAGACCCAGTACTTC.

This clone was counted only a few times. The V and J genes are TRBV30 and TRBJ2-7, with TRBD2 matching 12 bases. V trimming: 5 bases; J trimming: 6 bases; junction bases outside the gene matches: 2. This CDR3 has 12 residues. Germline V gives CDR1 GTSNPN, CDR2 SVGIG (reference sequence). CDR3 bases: TGTGCCTGGGGACTAGCGGGAACCGAGCAGTACTTC. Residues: CAWGLAGTEQYF.

CDR3 DNA sequence: TGTGCCAGCATCGACATTGGGACTAGAGGGTCCGGCGAGCAGTTCTTC. Translated: CASIDIGTRGSGEQFF. The chain recombines TRBV7-8 with TRBJ2-1, with 8 nucleotides matching TRBD2. CDR1 and CDR2 from the germline V gene are SGHVS and FQNEAQ. The J segment lost 10 bases and the V segment lost 7 bases, leaving 18 bases of the junction unmatched. The CDR3 loop spans 16 amino acids.

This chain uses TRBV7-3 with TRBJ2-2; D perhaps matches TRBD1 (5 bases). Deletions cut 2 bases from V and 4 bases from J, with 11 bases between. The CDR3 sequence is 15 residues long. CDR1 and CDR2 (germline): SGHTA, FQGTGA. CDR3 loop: CASSLLGQSTGELFF. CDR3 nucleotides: TGTGCCAGCAGCTTACTGGGGCAGTCCACCGGGGAGCTGTTTTTT.

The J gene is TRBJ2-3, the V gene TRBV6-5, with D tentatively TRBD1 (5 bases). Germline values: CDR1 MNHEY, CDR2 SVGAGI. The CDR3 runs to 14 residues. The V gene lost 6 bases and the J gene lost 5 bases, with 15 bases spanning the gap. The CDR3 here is CASSLGRKGDTQYF. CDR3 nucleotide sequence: TGTGCCAGCAGCCTGGGGCGCAAAGGAGATACGCAGTATTTT.

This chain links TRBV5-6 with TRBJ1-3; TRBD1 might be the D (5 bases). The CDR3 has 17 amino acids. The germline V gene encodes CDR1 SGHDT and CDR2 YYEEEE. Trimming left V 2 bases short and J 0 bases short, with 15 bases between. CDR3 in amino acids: CASSFLMVGASGNTIYF. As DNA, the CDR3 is TGTGCCAGCAGCTTTTTAATGGTAGGGGCCTCTGGAAACACCATATATTTT.

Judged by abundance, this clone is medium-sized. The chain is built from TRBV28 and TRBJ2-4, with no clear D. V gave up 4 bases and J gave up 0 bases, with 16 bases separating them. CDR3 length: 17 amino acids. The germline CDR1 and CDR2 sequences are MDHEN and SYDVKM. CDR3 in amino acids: CASSSPLNGLAKNIQYF. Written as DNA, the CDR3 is TGTGCCAGCAGTTCGCCACTTAACGGTTTAGCCAAAAACATTCAGTACTTC.

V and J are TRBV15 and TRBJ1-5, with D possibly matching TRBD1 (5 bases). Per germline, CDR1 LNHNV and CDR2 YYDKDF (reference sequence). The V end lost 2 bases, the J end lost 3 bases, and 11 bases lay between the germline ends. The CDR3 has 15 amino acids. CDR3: CATSRPDRYNQPQHF. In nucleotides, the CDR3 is TGTGCCACCAGCAGACCCGACAGATACAATCAGCCCCAGCATTTT.

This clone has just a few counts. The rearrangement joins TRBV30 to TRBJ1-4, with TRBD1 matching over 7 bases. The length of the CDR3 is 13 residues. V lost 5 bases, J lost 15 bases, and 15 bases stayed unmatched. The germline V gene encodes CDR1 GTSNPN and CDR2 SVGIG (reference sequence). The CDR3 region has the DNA TGTGCCTGGTCGGGAACAGGGGCCAGCTACTTGTTTTTT. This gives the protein CAWSGTGASYLFF.

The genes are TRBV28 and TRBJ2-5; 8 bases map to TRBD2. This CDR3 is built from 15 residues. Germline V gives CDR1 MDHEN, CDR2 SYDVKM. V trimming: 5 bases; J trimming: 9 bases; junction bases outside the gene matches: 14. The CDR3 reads CASSRTLAEAGAQYF. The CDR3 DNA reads TGTGCCAGCAGTCGAACACTAGCGGAGGCAGGGGCCCAGTACTTC.

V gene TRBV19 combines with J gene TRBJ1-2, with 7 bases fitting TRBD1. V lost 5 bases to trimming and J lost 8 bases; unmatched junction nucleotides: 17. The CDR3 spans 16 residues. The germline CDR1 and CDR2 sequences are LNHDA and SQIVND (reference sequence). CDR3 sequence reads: CASSRSGDSFTSGYTF. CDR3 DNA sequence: TGTGCCAGTAGTCGTAGTGGGGACAGCTTTACGTCCGGCTACACCTTC.

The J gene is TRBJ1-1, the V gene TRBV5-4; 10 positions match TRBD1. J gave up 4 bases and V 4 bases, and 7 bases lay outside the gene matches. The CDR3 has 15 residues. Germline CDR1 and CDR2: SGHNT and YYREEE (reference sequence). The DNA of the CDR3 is TGTGCCAGCAGCGCACCCGGGACAGGGGCCACTGAAGCTTTCTTT. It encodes CASSAPGTGATEAFF.

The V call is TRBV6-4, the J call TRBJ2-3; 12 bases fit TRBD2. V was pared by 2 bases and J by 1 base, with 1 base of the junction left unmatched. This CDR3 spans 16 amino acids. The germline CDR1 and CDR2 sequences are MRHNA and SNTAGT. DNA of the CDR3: TGTGCCAGCAGTGACGCTAGCGGGAGGGGCACAGATACGCAGTATTTT. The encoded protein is CASSDASGRGTDTQYF.

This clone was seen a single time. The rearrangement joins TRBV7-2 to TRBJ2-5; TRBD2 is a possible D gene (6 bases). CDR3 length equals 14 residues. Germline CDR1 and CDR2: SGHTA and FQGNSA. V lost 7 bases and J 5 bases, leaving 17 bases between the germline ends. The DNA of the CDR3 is TGTGCCAGCATCCTAACAGCGGGCGCGGAGACCCAGTACTTC. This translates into CASILTAGAETQYF.

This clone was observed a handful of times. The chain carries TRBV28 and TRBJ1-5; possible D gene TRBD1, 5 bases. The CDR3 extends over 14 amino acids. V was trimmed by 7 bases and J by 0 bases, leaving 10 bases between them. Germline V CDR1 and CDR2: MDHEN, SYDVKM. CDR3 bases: TGTGCCAGCACAAGGCAGGGTAGCAATCAGCCCCAGCATTTT. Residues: CASTRQGSNQPQHF.

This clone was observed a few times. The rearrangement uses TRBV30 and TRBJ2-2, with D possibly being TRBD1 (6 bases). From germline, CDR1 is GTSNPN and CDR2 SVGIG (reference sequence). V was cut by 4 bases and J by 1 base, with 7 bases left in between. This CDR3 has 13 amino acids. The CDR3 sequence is CAWKGVNTGELFF. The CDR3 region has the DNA TGTGCCTGGAAGGGGGTGAACACCGGGGAGCTGTTTTTT. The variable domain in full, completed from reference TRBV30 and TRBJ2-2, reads SQTIHQWPATLVQPVGSPLSLECTVEGTSNPNLYWYRQAAGRGLQLLFYSVGIGQISSEVPQNLSASRPQDRQFILSSKKLLLSDSGFYLCAWKGVNTGELFFGEGSRLTVL.

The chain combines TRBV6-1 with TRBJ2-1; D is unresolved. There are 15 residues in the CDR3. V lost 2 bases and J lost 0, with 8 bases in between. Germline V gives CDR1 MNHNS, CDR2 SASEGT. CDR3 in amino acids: CASSENSYSYNEQFF. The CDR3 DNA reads TGTGCCAGCAGTGAAAATAGCTACTCCTACAATGAGCAGTTCTTC.